This TCR beta chain was profiled in a study of PD-L1 blockade in urothelial cancer. Study background: Analyses were performed on blood at 3 weeks after treatment start (the second dose) and at 6 weeks.

Time point indicated: pretreatment peripheral blood. Using immunoSEQ multiplex PCR, the repertoire was profiled, and TCRdb retains in-frame clones only, with some absent. The sample lists 87,000 or so clones, about four fifths occurring once. V was trimmed by 0 bases and J by 4 bases, leaving 3 bases between them. This CDR3 has 12 residues. Germline lookup yields CDR1 KGHSH and CDR2 LQKENI. The origin of this receptor is a man aged 55 to 69 with urothelial cancer. V is TRBV18 and J is TRBJ2-5; D call uncertain. This specimen was PBMCs, taken around atezolizumab (anti-PD-L1) treatment. The chain's CDR3 is CASSPPSETQYF. Written as DNA, the CDR3 is TGTGCCAGCTCACCACCCTCAGAGACCCAGTACTTC.